Listed below are T cell receptor beta chains from one sample, sequenced in a study of cytomegalovirus exposure and HLA in healthy donors. Method: immunoSEQ multiplex PCR; TCRdb's copy keeps in-frame clones and lacks some. The sample lists approximately 160,000 clones, roughly 75% occurring once. Sequencing input: PBMCs. The receptors shown here come from a woman aged 45-65 years in good health and CMV-seropositive. The CDR3 runs from the conserved cysteine through the conserved F or W. The order of the fields is J gene, V gene, clone size, D gene, CDR3 protein, CDR3 DNA. The D gene is left open where the match is weak. The listing skips clone size in some rows; elsewhere it reads once, few, many or a size class.

J gene: TRBJ2-5; V gene: TRBV18; clone size: few; D gene: .; CDR3 protein: CASSPLSTAKETQYF; CDR3 DNA: TGTGCCAGCTCACCCCTCTCGACAGCTAAAGAGACCCAGTACTTC
J gene: TRBJ2-4; V gene: TRBV7-2; clone size: .; D gene: TRBD1; CDR3 protein: CASSGTGSKNIQYF; CDR3 DNA: TGTGCCAGCAGCGGGACAGGTTCCAAAAACATTCAGTACTTC
J gene: TRBJ1-1; V gene: TRBV9; clone size: .; D gene: .; CDR3 protein: CASSATVMNTEAFF; CDR3 DNA: TGTGCCAGCAGCGCTACGGTTATGAACACTGAAGCTTTCTTT
J gene: TRBJ2-7; V gene: TRBV7-9; clone size: .; D gene: .; CDR3 protein: CASSASSTGSYEQYF; CDR3 DNA: TGTGCCAGCAGCGCTAGCTCGACAGGTTCCTACGAGCAGTACTTC
J gene: TRBJ1-5; V gene: TRBV5-1; clone size: few; D gene: .; CDR3 protein: CASSSGQNQPQHF; CDR3 DNA: TGCGCCAGCAGCTCCGGACAGAATCAGCCCCAGCATTTT
J gene: TRBJ2-2; V gene: TRBV19; clone size: .; D gene: TRBD2; CDR3 protein: CATQTSGGYTGELFF; CDR3 DNA: TGTGCCACCCAGACTAGCGGGGGTTACACCGGGGAGCTGTTTTTT
J gene: TRBJ1-1; V gene: TRBV7-8; clone size: few; D gene: TRBD1; CDR3 protein: CASSLDRVNTEAFF; CDR3 DNA: TGTGCCAGCAGCCTGGACAGGGTGAACACTGAAGCTTTCTTT
J gene: TRBJ2-4; V gene: TRBV6-5; clone size: .; D gene: .; CDR3 protein: CASEGSLAKNIQYF; CDR3 DNA: TGTGCCAGCGAAGGGAGCCTAGCCAAAAACATTCAGTACTTC
J gene: TRBJ2-3; V gene: TRBV11-3; clone size: .; D gene: .; CDR3 protein: CASSFSATDTQYF; CDR3 DNA: TGTGCCAGCAGCTTTAGCGCCACAGATACGCAGTATTTT
J gene: TRBJ2-6; V gene: TRBV29-1; clone size: .; D gene: TRBD1; CDR3 protein: CSVEQGATPNGANVLTF; CDR3 DNA: TGCAGCGTGGAGCAGGGGGCGACCCCTAATGGGGCCAACGTCCTGACTTTC
J gene: TRBJ2-7; V gene: TRBV19; clone size: .; D gene: TRBD2; CDR3 protein: CASTPGLAGVSEQYF; CDR3 DNA: TGTGCCAGTACACCGGGACTAGCGGGAGTCAGCGAGCAGTACTTC
J gene: TRBJ1-2; V gene: TRBV28; clone size: .; D gene: .; CDR3 protein: CASSGISGMGGWGYTF; CDR3 DNA: TGTGCCAGCAGTGGAATTTCAGGGATGGGGGGTTGGGGCTACACCTTC
J gene: TRBJ1-3; V gene: TRBV29-1; clone size: .; D gene: .; CDR3 protein: CSVGWGSFGNTIYF; CDR3 DNA: TGCAGCGTTGGGTGGGGCTCCTTTGGAAACACCATATATTTT
J gene: TRBJ2-5; V gene: TRBV2; clone size: .; D gene: TRBD1; CDR3 protein: CASSEGDRGLARETQYF; CDR3 DNA: TGTGCCAGCAGTGAGGGGGACAGGGGGCTAGCGAGAGAGACCCAGTACTTC
J gene: TRBJ2-7; V gene: TRBV5-1; clone size: .; D gene: .; CDR3 protein: CASSSLPLGLNSYEQYF; CDR3 DNA: TGCGCCAGCAGCTCTTTACCGCTGGGACTCAATTCATACGAGCAGTACTTC
J gene: TRBJ2-2; V gene: TRBV9; clone size: .; D gene: .; CDR3 protein: CASSVDPAVQTGELFF; CDR3 DNA: TGTGCCAGCAGCGTAGACCCTGCCGTTCAGACCGGGGAGCTGTTTTTT
J gene: TRBJ2-7; V gene: TRBV7-9; clone size: .; D gene: TRBD1; CDR3 protein: CASSRDRGIHEQYF; CDR3 DNA: TGTGCCAGCAGCCGGGACAGGGGGATCCACGAGCAGTACTTC
J gene: TRBJ2-2; V gene: TRBV19; clone size: few; D gene: TRBD2; CDR3 protein: CASSISGFGAGELFF; CDR3 DNA: TGTGCCAGTAGTATTAGCGGGTTTGGGGCCGGGGAGCTGTTTTTT
J gene: TRBJ2-5; V gene: TRBV9; clone size: .; D gene: TRBD2; CDR3 protein: CASSLRGEGETQYF; CDR3 DNA: TGTGCCAGCAGCCTGCGAGGGGAGGGGGAGACCCAGTACTTC
J gene: TRBJ2-2; V gene: TRBV14; clone size: .; D gene: TRBD2; CDR3 protein: CASSLKAGGLNTGELFF; CDR3 DNA: TGTGCCAGCAGCCTAAAAGCGGGGGGGCTTAACACCGGGGAGCTGTTTTTT
J gene: TRBJ1-2; V gene: TRBV18; clone size: .; D gene: TRBD1; CDR3 protein: CASSPSMTGSNYGYTF; CDR3 DNA: TGTGCCAGCTCACCTTCCATGACAGGGTCCAACTATGGCTACACCTTC
J gene: TRBJ2-4; V gene: TRBV28; clone size: .; D gene: .; CDR3 protein: CASRLPGVTKNIQYF; CDR3 DNA: TGTGCCAGCCGCCTCCCAGGGGTTACCAAAAACATTCAGTACTTC
J gene: TRBJ2-7; V gene: TRBV19; clone size: .; D gene: .; CDR3 protein: CASSPRGGEQYF; CDR3 DNA: TGTGCCAGTAGCCCTCGGGGTGGCGAGCAGTACTTC
J gene: TRBJ2-1; V gene: TRBV2; clone size: few; D gene: .; CDR3 protein: CASTPWTFEQFF; CDR3 DNA: TGTGCCAGCACCCCATGGACTTTTGAGCAGTTCTTC
J gene: TRBJ1-2; V gene: TRBV28; clone size: .; D gene: TRBD1; CDR3 protein: CASSSGQGAGGYTF; CDR3 DNA: TGTGCCAGCTCTAGCGGACAGGGGGCTGGGGGCTACACCTTC
J gene: TRBJ2-1; V gene: TRBV19; clone size: once; D gene: TRBD2; CDR3 protein: CASSIDGRVADEQFF; CDR3 DNA: TGTGCCAGTAGTATAGACGGGAGGGTCGCCGATGAGCAGTTCTTC
J gene: TRBJ2-3; V gene: TRBV9; clone size: .; D gene: .; CDR3 protein: CASSAKPATDTQYF; CDR3 DNA: TGTGCCAGCAGCGCCAAGCCTGCCACAGATACGCAGTATTTT
J gene: TRBJ2-5; V gene: TRBV19; clone size: .; D gene: TRBD2; CDR3 protein: CASRASGTETQYF; CDR3 DNA: TGTGCCAGTAGGGCTAGCGGGACAGAGACCCAGTACTTC
J gene: TRBJ1-1; V gene: TRBV28; clone size: .; D gene: .; CDR3 protein: CASSSRGTEAFF; CDR3 DNA: TGTGCCAGCAGCTCAAGGGGCACTGAAGCTTTCTTT
J gene: TRBJ2-1; V gene: TRBV5-6; clone size: .; D gene: TRBD1; CDR3 protein: CASSLDRGISYNEQFF; CDR3 DNA: TGTGCCAGCAGCTTGGACAGGGGGATCTCCTACAATGAGCAGTTCTTC
J gene: TRBJ1-5; V gene: TRBV19; clone size: .; D gene: TRBD1; CDR3 protein: CASKTGVGSNQPQHF; CDR3 DNA: TGTGCCAGTAAAACAGGGGTCGGGAGCAATCAGCCCCAGCATTTT
J gene: TRBJ1-3; V gene: TRBV7-6; clone size: .; D gene: .; CDR3 protein: CASSLTQNSGNTIYF; CDR3 DNA: TGTGCCAGCAGCCTCACCCAGAACTCTGGAAACACCATATATTTT
J gene: TRBJ2-3; V gene: TRBV2; clone size: once; D gene: TRBD1; CDR3 protein: CASSEYGTGGTDTQYF; CDR3 DNA: TGTGCCAGCAGTGAATATGGGACAGGGGGCACAGATACGCAGTATTTT
J gene: TRBJ1-5; V gene: TRBV7-3; clone size: .; D gene: .; CDR3 protein: CASSLTGGNGQPQHF; CDR3 DNA: TGTGCCAGCAGCCTTACAGGAGGGAACGGTCAGCCCCAGCATTTT
J gene: TRBJ1-4; V gene: TRBV11-2; clone size: .; D gene: .; CDR3 protein: CASSLNGVTNEKLFF; CDR3 DNA: TGTGCCAGCAGCTTAAACGGTGTAACTAATGAAAAACTGTTTTTT
J gene: TRBJ1-5; V gene: TRBV9; clone size: .; D gene: .; CDR3 protein: CASSPGVQYQPQHF; CDR3 DNA: TGTGCCAGCAGCCCAGGGGTCCAGTATCAGCCCCAGCATTTT
J gene: TRBJ2-1; V gene: TRBV11-1; clone size: .; D gene: .; CDR3 protein: CASSSREEGYNEQFF; CDR3 DNA: TGTGCCAGCAGCTCCCGTGAGGAAGGATACAATGAGCAGTTCTTC
J gene: TRBJ2-1; V gene: TRBV5-1; clone size: .; D gene: TRBD2; CDR3 protein: CASSFLIGLAGAGEQFF; CDR3 DNA: TGCGCCAGCAGCTTTCTTATCGGACTAGCGGGAGCTGGTGAGCAGTTCTTC
J gene: TRBJ1-1; V gene: TRBV19; clone size: few; D gene: TRBD1; CDR3 protein: CASKFGTANTEAFF; CDR3 DNA: TGTGCCAGTAAGTTCGGGACAGCAAACACTGAAGCTTTCTTT
J gene: TRBJ2-2; V gene: TRBV5-8; clone size: .; D gene: .; CDR3 protein: CPRGGYGKFTGELFF; CDR3 DNA: TGCCCCCGAGGAGGATACGGGAAATTCACCGGGGAGCTGTTTTTT
J gene: TRBJ2-3; V gene: TRBV19; clone size: few; D gene: .; CDR3 protein: CASSILGARSDTQYF; CDR3 DNA: TGTGCCAGTAGTATATTGGGGGCCAGGTCAGATACGCAGTATTTT
J gene: TRBJ2-1; V gene: TRBV9; clone size: .; D gene: .; CDR3 protein: CASSRLDSYNEQFF; CDR3 DNA: TGTGCCAGCAGCAGACTTGACAGTTACAATGAGCAGTTCTTC
J gene: TRBJ1-4; V gene: TRBV10-3; clone size: few; D gene: TRBD1; CDR3 protein: CAIRGQGYGEKLFF; CDR3 DNA: TGTGCCATCAGGGGACAGGGCTACGGCGAAAAACTGTTTTTT
J gene: TRBJ2-3; V gene: TRBV6-6; clone size: .; D gene: TRBD2; CDR3 protein: CASSYGLAGTDTQYF; CDR3 DNA: TGTGCCAGCAGTTATGGCCTAGCGGGGACAGATACGCAGTATTTT
J gene: TRBJ2-5; V gene: TRBV9; clone size: .; D gene: TRBD2; CDR3 protein: CASSRGLANGETQYF; CDR3 DNA: TGTGCCAGCAGCCGAGGACTAGCGAATGGGGAGACCCAGTACTTC